This TCR beta chain originates from a study of blood T cell repertoires in COVID-19 (dated by TCRdb to 2018 to 2020). For the study in its entirety: Samples covering the acute and convalescent phases of COVID-19 were provided by collaborators in the United States, Italy and Spain. The material from the prospective study consisted of cDNA or gDNA derived from T cells, B-cell-depleted T cells, or PBMCs. Where HLA class I and class II types were available, the types were taken from metadata supplied by the sample provider, not from assay-based typing. The repertoires were released in a freely available public database intended as a resource for research on the immune response to SARS-CoV-2. Samples were obtained from the ongoing ImmuneRACE study (first 160 participants) and from approximately 1,200 subjects provided by 6 global collaborators. Sample metadata almost always included a de-identified subject ID, COVID-19 status, age in years and sex. Subjects who had been exposed to COVID-19, were actively infected with it, or had recovered from it provided the deeply sampled blood TCRbeta repertoires that made up the dataset.

Points the paper makes about the study in general: The amount of clinical and demographic metadata varied by source and participant and was provided uncurated.

Note on this clone: Its antigen is unknown. The input lacks base qualities; no much larger clone sits a single base away.

TCRbeta CDR3 regions were amplified from genomic DNA by means of the immunoSEQ Assay, a bias-controlled multiplex PCR. In the paper's pipeline: The number of nucleated cells in each sample was estimated from the amplification of reference gene primers within the assay. Sequence reads were collapsed and filtered to measure the absolute abundance of every unique TCRbeta CDR3 rearrangement. Productive Simpson clonality was computed per sample as the square root of Simpson's diversity index over productive rearrangements. TCRdb mirrors the immuneACCESS table, restricted to in-frame sequences. Some clones are absent from its copies; in checked studies, under half trace to an unresolved V gene, and the reason for the others is unknown. The V and J calls and the clone size are those of that table, but D and trimming were determined from the DNA. The sample includes some 700,000 clones, with about 87% observed a single time. The top ten clones comprise approximately 0.3% of the sample.

Collaborating institutions collected whole blood in K2EDTA tubes following their own protocols. For TCRbeta analysis, collaborator samples were shipped as frozen whole blood, as isolated PBMCs, or as DNA extracted from either sample type. The origin of this receptor is a woman under 30 with acute or convalescent COVID-19. Sequences were obtained from peripheral blood.

The DNA reads TGTGCCAGCAGCTTAGTGGCTAGCGGGGCCGGGGGCAATGAGCAGTTCTTC. This gives the protein CASSLVASGAGGNEQFF. This chain is built from TRBV7-2 and TRBJ2-1; TRBD2 aligns with 9 central bases. V is trimmed back by 1 base and J by 6 bases, and the junction contains 10 bases that no gene match accounts for. CDR3 length: 17 amino acids, cysteine to phenylalanine. The DNA shown is the 51-base CDR3, in frame from base 1. From a lookup of the germline V gene, CDR1 and CDR2 are SGHTA and FQGNSA.